This TCR beta chain was obtained from a study of early T cells in non-severe SARS-CoV-2 infection. Germline CDR1 reads LGHNA; CDR2 reads YSLEER. This CDR3 has 15 residues. J was trimmed by 7 bases and V by 0 bases; bases with no gene match: 4. TCRdb re-called the 5' RACE reads with MiXCR, one entry per CDR3 protein. The top ten hold 13% of the sample, which has some 64,000 distinct CDR3 sequences, 8.8% seen once. With regard to this clonotype: Its matching antigen is unknown.

Study-wide findings and caveats: The matching step, a VDJdb search, favored anti-spike CD8 responses and missed private and CD4 specificities.

The clonotype comes from an adult who was a healthcare worker with PCR-confirmed SARS-CoV-2 infection or an uninfected control (not recorded which). This specimen was whole blood, taken at baseline. The V gene is TRBV4-3, the J gene TRBJ2-1; 9 positions match TRBD2. CDR3 loop: CASSQEAGGYNEQFF. CDR3 nucleotide sequence: TGCGCCAGCAGCCAAGAGGCGGGAGGGTATAATGAGCAGTTCTTC.